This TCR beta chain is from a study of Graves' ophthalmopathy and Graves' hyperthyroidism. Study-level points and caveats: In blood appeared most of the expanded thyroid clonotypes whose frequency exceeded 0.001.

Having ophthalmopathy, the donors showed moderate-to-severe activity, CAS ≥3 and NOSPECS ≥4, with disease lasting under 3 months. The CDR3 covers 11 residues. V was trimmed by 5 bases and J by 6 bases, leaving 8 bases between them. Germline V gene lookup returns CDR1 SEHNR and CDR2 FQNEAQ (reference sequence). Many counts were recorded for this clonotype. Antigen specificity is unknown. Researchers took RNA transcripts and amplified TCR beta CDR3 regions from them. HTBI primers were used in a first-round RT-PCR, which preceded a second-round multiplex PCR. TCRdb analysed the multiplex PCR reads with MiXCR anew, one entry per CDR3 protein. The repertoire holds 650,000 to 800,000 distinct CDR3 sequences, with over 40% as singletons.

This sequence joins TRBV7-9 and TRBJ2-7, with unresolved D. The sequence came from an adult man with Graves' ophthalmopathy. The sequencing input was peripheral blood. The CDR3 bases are TGTGCCAGCAGCCCTGGTACCGAGCAGTACTTC. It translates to CASSPGTEQYF.